In its sample, the clone carrying this T cell receptor (beta chain) was seen once. This entry comes from a study of control samples from healthy donors and cancer patients. V was pared by 3 bases and J by 2 bases, with 15 bases of the junction left unmatched. CDR3 length equals 20 residues. Germline CDR1 is SGHVS and CDR2 is FNYEAQ. The protocol was immunoSEQ multiplex PCR, while the TCRdb copy is restricted to in-frame clones and leaves out a portion. The sample holds about 99,000 clones; roughly 89% are singletons and the top ten take about 19%. The chain employs TRBV7-6 and TRBJ2-1; 11 bases line up with TRBD1. This clonotype was sampled from a man aged 55 to 70 with lung cancer. The sample comprised PBMCs. In DNA form, the CDR3 reads TGTGCCAGCAGCTTCGGTACAGGACAGGGGGCTTCACATACCTACAATGAGCAGTTCTTC. It codes for CASSFGTGQGASHTYNEQFF.